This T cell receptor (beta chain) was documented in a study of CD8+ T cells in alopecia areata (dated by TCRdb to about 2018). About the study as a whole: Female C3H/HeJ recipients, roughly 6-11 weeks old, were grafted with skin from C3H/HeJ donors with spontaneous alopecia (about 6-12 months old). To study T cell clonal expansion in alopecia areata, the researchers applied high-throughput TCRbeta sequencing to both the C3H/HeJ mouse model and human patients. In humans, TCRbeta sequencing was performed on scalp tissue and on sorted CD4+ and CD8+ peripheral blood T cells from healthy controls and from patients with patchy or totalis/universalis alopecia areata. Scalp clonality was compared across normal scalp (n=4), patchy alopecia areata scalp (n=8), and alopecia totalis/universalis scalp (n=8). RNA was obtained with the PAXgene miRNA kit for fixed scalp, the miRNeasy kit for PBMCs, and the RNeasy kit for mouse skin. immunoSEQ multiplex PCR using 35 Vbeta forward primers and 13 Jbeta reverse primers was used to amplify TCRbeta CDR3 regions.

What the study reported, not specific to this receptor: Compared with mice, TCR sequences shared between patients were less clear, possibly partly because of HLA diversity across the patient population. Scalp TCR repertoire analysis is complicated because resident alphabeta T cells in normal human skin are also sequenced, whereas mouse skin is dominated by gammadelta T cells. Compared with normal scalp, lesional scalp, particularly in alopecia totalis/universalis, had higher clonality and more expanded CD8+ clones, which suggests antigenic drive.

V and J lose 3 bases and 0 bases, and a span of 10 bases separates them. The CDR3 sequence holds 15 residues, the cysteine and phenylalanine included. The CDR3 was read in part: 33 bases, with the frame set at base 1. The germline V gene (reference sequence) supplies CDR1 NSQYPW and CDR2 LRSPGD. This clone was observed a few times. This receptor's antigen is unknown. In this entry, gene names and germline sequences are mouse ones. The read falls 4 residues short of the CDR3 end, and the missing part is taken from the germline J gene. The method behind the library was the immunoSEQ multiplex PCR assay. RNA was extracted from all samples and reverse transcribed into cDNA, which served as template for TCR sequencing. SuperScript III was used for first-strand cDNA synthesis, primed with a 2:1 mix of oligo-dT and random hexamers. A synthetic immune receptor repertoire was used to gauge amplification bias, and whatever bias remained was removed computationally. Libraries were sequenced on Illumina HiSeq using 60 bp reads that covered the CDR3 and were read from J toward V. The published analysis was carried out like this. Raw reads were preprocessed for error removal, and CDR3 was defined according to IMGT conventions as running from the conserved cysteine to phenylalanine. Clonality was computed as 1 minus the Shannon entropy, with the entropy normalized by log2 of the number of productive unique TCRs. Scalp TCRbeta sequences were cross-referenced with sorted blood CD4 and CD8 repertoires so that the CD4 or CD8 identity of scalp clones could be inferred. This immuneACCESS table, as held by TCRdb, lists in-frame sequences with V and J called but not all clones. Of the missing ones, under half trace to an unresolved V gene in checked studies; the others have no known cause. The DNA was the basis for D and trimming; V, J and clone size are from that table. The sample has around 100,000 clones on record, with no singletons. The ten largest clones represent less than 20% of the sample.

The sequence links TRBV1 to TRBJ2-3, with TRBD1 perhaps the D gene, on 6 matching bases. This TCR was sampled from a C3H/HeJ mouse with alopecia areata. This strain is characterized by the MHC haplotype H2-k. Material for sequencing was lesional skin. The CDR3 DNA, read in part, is TGCACCTGCAGTGCGCCGGGACAAAGTGCAGAA. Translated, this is CTCSAPGQSAE. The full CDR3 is CTCSAPGQSAETLYF.